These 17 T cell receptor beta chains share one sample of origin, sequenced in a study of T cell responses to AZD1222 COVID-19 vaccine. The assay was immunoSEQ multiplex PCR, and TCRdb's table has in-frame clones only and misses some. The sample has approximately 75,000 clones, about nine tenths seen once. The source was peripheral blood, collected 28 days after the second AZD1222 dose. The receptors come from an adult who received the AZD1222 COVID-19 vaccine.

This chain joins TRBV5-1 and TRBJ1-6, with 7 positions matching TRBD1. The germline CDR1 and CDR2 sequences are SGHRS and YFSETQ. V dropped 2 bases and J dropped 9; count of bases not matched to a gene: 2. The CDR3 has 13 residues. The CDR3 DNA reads TGCGCCAGCAGCTTATACAGGGGTTCACCCCTCCACTTT. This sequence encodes CASSLYRGSPLHF.

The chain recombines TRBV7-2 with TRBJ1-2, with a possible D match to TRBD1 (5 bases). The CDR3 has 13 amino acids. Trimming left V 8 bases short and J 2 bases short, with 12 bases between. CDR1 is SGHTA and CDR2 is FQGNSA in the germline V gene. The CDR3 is CASSPQANYGYTF. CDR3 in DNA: TGTGCCAGCTCGCCACAGGCGAACTATGGCTACACCTTC.

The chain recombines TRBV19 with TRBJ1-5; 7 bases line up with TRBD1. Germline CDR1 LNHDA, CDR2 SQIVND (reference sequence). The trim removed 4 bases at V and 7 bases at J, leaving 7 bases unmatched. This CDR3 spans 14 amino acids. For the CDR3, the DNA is TGTGCCAGTAGTAACCAACAGGGGAACCAGCCCCAGCATTTT. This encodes CASSNQQGNQPQHF.

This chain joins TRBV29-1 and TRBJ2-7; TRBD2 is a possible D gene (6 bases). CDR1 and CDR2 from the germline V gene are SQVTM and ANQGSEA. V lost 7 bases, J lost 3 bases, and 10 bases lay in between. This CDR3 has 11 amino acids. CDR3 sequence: CSATGDYEQYF. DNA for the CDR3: TGCAGCGCGACGGGAGACTACGAGCAGTACTTC.

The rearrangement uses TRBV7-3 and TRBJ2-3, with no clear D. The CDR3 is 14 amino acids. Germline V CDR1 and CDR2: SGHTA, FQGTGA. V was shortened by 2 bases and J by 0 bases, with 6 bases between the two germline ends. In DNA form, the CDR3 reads TGTGCCAGCAGCTTAGGGCAAAGCACAGATACGCAGTATTTT. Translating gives CASSLGQSTDTQYF.

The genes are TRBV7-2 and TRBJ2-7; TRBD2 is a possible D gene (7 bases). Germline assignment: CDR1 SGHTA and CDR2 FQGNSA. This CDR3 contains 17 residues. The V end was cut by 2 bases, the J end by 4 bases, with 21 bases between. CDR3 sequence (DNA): TGTGCCAGCAGCTTAAGAGTCCGGGGGGCGGGTATATACGAGCAGTACTTC. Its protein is CASSLRVRGAGIYEQYF.

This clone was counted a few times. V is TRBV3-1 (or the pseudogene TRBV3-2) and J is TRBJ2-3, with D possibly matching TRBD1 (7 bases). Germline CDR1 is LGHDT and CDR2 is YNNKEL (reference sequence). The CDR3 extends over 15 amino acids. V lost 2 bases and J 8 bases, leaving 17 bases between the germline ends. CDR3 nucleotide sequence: TGTGCCAGCAGCCAAACCAACAGGGGACTGGGTACGCAGTATTTT. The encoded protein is CASSQTNRGLGTQYF.

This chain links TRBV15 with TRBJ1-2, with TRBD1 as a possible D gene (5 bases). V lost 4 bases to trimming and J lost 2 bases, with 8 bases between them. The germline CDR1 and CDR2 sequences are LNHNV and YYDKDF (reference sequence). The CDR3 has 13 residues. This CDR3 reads CATSTGVNYGYTF. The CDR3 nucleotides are TGTGCCACCAGCACGGGGGTGAACTATGGCTACACCTTC.

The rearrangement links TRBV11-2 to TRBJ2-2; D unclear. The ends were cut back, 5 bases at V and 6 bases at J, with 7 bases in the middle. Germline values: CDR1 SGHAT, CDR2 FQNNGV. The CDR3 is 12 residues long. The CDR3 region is CASSRVPGELFF. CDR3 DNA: TGTGCCAGCAGCCGGGTCCCCGGGGAGCTGTTTTTT.

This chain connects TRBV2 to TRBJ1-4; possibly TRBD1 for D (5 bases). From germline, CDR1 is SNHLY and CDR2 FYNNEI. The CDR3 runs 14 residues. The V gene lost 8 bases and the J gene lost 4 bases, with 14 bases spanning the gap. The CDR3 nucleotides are TGTGCCAGCCGGCCGACAGTCGTTAATGAAAAACTGTTTTTT. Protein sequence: CASRPTVVNEKLFF.

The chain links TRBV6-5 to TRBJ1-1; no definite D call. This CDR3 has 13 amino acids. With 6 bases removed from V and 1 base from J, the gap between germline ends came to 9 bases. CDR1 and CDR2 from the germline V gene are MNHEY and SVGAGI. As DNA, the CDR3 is TGTGCCAGCAGGACGGCCAAGAACACTGAAGCTTTCTTT. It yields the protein CASRTAKNTEAFF.

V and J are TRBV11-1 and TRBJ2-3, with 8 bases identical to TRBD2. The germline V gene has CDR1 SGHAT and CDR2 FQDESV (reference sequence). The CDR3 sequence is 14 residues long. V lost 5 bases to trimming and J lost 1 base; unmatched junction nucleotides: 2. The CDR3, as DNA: TGTGCCAGCAGCCATAGCGGGGGCACAGATACGCAGTATTTT. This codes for CASSHSGGTDTQYF.

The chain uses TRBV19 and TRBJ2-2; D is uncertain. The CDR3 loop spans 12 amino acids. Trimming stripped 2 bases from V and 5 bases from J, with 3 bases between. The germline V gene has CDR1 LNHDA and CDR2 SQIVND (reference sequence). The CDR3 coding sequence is TGTGCCAGTAGTATAAGAACCGGGGAGCTGTTTTTT. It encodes CASSIRTGELFF.

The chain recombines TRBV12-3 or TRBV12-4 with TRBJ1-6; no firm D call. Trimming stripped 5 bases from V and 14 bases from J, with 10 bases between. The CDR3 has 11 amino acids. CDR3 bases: TGTGCCAGCAGTATAGATTCGACCCTCCACTTT. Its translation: CASSIDSTLHF.

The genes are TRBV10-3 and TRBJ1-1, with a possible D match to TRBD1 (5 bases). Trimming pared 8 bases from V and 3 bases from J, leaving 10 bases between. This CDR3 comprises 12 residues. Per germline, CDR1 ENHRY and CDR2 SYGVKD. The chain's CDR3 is CAISDTYTEAFF. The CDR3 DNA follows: TGTGCCATCTCGGACACATACACTGAAGCTTTCTTT.

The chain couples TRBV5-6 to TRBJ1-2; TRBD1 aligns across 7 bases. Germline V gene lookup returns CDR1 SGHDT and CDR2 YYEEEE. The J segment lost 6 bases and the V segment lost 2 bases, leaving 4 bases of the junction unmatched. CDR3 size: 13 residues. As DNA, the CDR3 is TGTGCCAGCAGCTTCGCAGGGGGGAATGGCTACACCTTC. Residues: CASSFAGGNGYTF.

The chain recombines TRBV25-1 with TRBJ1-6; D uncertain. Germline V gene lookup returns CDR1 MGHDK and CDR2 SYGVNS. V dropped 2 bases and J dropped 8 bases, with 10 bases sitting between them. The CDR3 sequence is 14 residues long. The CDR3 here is CASSERVSYSPLHF. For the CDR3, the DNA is TGTGCCAGCAGTGAAAGAGTGTCCTATTCACCCCTCCACTTT.